This T cell receptor beta chain originates from a study of shared clonotypes between healthy human individuals. This CDR3 region has 14 residues. Germline V gives CDR1 SNHLY, CDR2 FYNNEI. V dropped 1 base and J dropped 5 bases, with 8 bases sitting between them. Profiling relied on immunoSEQ multiplex PCR, and the TCRdb table lists in-frame clones only, not all of them. The table lists about 1.5 million clones, approximately 98% of them singletons. This receptor was obtained from a man aged 25-40 years in good health. The sample taken for sequencing was naive CD4+ T cells sorted from blood. This sample's subset: CD45RA+ positively selected. This chain joins TRBV2 and TRBJ1-4; no clear D gene. The CDR3, as DNA: TGTGCCAGCAGTGAAGAGATGGGAAATGAAAAACTGTTTTTT. Translation: CASSEEMGNEKLFF.